These 2 T cell receptor beta chains were all obtained from the same sample, sequenced in a study of T cells expressing NK-cell markers. With the 5' RACE reads reprocessed, TCRdb shows one record per CDR3 protein and no DNA. The sample has about 460,000 distinct CDR3 sequences, and its top ten clones hold 1.4%. Material: blood T cells: a sorted CD56 or NKG2C T cell subset, CD4+ or CD8+ T cells, or bulk PBMC T cells (not recorded which). The receptors derive from a woman aged 45 to 65 in good health.

V usage is TRBV6-5 and J usage is TRBJ2-7. In germline, CDR1 is MNHEY, CDR2 SVGAGI. This CDR3 spans 14 amino acids. This CDR3 reads CASSPYRYAYEQYF.

The J gene is TRBJ2-1, the V gene TRBV2; TCRdb's D call, TRBD2, is unchecked because there is no DNA. Germline CDR1 is SNHLY and CDR2 is FYNNEI. The CDR3 contains 15 residues. The CDR3 spells CASDQLAGLVNEQFF.